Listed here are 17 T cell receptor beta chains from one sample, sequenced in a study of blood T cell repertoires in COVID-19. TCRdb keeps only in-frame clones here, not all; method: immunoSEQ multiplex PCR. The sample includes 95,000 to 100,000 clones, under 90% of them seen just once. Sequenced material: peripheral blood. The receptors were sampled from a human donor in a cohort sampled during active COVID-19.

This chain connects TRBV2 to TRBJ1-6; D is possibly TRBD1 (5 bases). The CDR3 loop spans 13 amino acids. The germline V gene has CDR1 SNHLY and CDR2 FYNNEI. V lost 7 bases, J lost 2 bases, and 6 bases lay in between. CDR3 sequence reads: CASTTAYNSPLHF. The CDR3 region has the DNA TGTGCCAGCACGACAGCCTATAATTCACCCCTCCACTTT.

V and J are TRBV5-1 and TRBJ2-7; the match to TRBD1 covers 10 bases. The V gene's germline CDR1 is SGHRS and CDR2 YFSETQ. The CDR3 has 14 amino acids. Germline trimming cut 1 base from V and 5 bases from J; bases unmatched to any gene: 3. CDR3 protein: CASSLTGQGHEQYF. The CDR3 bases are TGCGCCAGCAGCTTGACGGGACAGGGGCACGAGCAGTACTTC.

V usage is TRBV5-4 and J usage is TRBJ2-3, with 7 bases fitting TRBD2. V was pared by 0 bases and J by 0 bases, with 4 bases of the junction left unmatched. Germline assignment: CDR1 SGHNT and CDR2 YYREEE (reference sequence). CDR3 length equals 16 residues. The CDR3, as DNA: TGTGCCAGCAGCTTGGACCCGACTAGCAGCACAGATACGCAGTATTTT. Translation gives CASSLDPTSSTDTQYF.

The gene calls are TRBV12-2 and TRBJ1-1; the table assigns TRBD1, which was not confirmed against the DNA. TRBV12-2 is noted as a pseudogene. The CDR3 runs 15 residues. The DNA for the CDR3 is TGTGCAAGTCGCTTTAAGGCAGGGGCAAACACTGAAGCTTTCTTT. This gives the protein CASRFKAGANTEAFF.

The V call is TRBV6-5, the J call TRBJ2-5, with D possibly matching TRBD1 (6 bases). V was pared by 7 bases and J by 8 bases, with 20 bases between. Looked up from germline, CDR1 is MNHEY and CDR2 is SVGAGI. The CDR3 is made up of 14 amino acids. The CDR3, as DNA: TGTGCCAGCAAGAACGGGCTGGCAGGGGCCACCCAGTACTTC. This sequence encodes CASKNGLAGATQYF.

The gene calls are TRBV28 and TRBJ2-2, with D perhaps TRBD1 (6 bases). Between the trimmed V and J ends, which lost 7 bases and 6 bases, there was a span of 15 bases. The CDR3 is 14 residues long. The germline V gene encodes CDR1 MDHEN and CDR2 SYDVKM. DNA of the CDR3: TGTGCCAGCACCGTGGACAGAGGGGCCGGGGAGCTGTTTTTT. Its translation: CASTVDRGAGELFF. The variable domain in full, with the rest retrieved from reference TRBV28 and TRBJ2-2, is DVKVTQSSRYLVKRTGEKVFLECVQDMDHENMFWYRQDPGLGLRLIYFSYDVKMKEKGDIPEGYSVSREKKERFSLILESASTNQTSMYLCASTVDRGAGELFFGEGSRLTVL.

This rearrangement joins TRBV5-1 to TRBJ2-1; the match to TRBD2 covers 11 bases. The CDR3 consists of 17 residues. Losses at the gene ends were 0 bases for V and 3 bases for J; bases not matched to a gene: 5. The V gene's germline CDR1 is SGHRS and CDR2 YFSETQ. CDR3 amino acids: CASSLAPSGRFYNEQFF. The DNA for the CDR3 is TGCGCCAGCAGCTTGGCCCCTAGCGGGAGGTTCTACAATGAGCAGTTCTTC.

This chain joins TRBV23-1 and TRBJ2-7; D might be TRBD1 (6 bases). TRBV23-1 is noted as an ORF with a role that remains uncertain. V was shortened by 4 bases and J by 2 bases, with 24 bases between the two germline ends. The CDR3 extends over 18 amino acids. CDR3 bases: TGCGCCAGCAGTCTGTTTGTCCCGATACAGGGAAAGACCTACGAGCAGTACTTC. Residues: CASSLFVPIQGKTYEQYF.

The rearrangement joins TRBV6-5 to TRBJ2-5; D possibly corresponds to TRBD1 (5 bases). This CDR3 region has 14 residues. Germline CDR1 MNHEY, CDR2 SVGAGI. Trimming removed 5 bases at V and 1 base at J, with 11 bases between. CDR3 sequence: CASSNWGGQETQYF. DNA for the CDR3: TGTGCCAGCAGTAATTGGGGCGGCCAAGAGACCCAGTACTTC.

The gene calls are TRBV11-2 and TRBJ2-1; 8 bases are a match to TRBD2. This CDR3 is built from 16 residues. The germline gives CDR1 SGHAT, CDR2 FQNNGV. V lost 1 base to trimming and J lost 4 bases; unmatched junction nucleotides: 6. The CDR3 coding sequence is TGTGCCAGCAGCTTAGGTGGTAGCGGGGTTTACAATGAGCAGTTCTTC. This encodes CASSLGGSGVYNEQFF.

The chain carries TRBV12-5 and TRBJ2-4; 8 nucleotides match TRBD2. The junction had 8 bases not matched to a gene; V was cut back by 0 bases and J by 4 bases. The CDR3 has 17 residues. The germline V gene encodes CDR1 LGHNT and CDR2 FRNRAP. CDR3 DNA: TGTGCTAGTGGTTTGGTAGGGGCGGGGGGCGTTAAAAACATTCAGTACTTC. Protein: CASGLVGAGGVKNIQYF. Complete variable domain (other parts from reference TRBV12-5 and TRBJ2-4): DARVTQTPRHKVTEMGQEVTMRCQPILGHNTVFWYRQTMMQGLELLAYFRNRAPLDDSGMPKDRFSAEMPDATLATLKIQPSEPRDSAVYFCASGLVGAGGVKNIQYFGAGTRLSVL.

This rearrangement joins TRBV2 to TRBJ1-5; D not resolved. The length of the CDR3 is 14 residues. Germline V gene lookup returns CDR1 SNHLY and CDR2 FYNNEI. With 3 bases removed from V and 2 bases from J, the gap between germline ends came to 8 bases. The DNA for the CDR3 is TGTGCCAGCAGTGAGGAGGGAGGCAATCAGCCCCAGCATTTT. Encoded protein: CASSEEGGNQPQHF. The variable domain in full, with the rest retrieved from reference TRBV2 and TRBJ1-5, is EPEVTQTPSHQVTQMGQEVILRCVPISNHLYFYWYRQILGQKVEFLVSFYNNEISEKSEIFDDQFSVERPDGSNFTLKIRSTKLEDSAMYFCASSEEGGNQPQHFGDGTRLSIL.

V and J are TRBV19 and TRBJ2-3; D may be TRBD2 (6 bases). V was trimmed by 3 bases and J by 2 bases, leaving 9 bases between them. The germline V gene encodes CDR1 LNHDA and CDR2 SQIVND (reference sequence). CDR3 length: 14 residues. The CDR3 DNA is TGTGCCAGTAGTATTGAACTAGCCACAGATACGCAGTATTTT. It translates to CASSIELATDTQYF. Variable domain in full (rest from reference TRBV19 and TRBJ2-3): DGGITQSPKYLFRKEGQNVTLSCEQNLNHDAMYWYRQDPGQGLRLIYYSQIVNDFQKGDIAEGYSVSREKKESFPLTVTSAQKNPTAFYLCASSIELATDTQYFGPGTRLTVL.

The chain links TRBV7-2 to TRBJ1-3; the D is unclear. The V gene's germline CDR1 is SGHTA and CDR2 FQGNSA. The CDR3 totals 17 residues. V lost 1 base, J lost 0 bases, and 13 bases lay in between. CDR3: CASSLDGRFRSGNTIYF. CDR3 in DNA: TGTGCCAGCAGCTTAGATGGCAGATTCCGCTCTGGAAACACCATATATTTT. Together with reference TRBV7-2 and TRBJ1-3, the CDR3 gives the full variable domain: GAGVSQSPSNKVTEKGKDVELRCDPISGHTALYWYRQSLGQGLEFLIYFQGNSAPDKSGLPSDRFSAERTGGSVSTLTIQRTQQEDSAVYLCASSLDGRFRSGNTIYFGEGSWLTVV.

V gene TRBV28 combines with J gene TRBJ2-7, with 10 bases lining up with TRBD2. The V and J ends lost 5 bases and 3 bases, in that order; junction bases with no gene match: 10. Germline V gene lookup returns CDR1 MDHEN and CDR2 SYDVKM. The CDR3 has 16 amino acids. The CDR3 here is CASSQDSGTSVYEQYF. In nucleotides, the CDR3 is TGTGCCAGCAGTCAAGATTCCGGGACTAGCGTCTACGAGCAGTACTTC.

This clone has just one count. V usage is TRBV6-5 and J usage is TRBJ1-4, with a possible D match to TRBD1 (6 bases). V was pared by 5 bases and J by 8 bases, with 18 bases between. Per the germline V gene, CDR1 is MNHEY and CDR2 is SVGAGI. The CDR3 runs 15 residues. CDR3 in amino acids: CASSPEYRVGEKLFF. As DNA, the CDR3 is TGTGCCAGCAGTCCCGAGTACAGGGTGGGGGAAAAACTGTTTTTT.

Written as DNA, the CDR3 is TGTGCCAGCAGTCTAGGGGGGGCACACACAGATACGCAGTATTTT. This gives the protein CASSLGGAHTDTQYF. This sequence joins TRBV13 and TRBJ2-3; perhaps TRBD2 as D (7 bases). The germline CDR1 and CDR2 sequences are PRHDT and FYEKMQ (reference sequence). CDR3 size: 15 residues. V was cut by 6 bases and J by 2 bases, with 15 bases left in between.